The next 17 T cell receptor beta chains were all read from a single sample in a study of radiotherapy plus CTLA-4 blockade in lung cancer. Assay: immunoSEQ multiplex PCR; the TCRdb copy retains only in-frame clones and omits some. The sample contains 65,000 to 90,000 clones, roughly 87% of which appear only once. Here the sequenced sample was peripheral blood, taken from a patient treated with radiotherapy plus ipilimumab. These TCRs come from a human donor with non-small cell lung cancer that progressed on radiotherapy plus ipilimumab.

This clone was found once. V gene TRBV5-5 combines with J gene TRBJ1-2, with 8 bases that match TRBD1. The CDR3 runs to 14 residues. CDR1 and CDR2 from the germline V gene are SGHKS and YYEKEE (reference sequence). V shed 3 bases, J shed 4 bases, and the junction held 5 bases outside the gene matches. Here the CDR3 DNA reads TGTGCCAGCAGCTCTGGACAGGGTGGCTATGGCTACACCTTC. This codes for CASSSGQGGYGYTF.

J is TRBJ2-3 and V is TRBV7-3; 10 bases fit TRBD2. Germline CDR1 SGHTA, CDR2 FQGTGA. Trimming removed 3 bases from V and 4 bases from J; junction bases left unmatched: 4. The CDR3 is 15 amino acids. The CDR3 loop reads CASSLLAGVPDTQYF. CDR3 nucleotides: TGTGCCAGCAGCTTGCTAGCGGGAGTTCCAGATACGCAGTATTTT.

The chain uses TRBV19 and TRBJ1-5; D is ambiguous. This CDR3 is built from 13 residues. Germline CDR1 and CDR2: LNHDA and SQIVND (reference sequence). Trimming took off 2 bases at V and 3 bases at J, with 5 bases between the two ends. In nucleotides, the CDR3 is TGTGCCAGTAGTATACAGGACAATCAGCCCCAGCATTTT. This gives the protein CASSIQDNQPQHF. The whole variable domain, filled in from reference TRBV19 and TRBJ1-5, reads DGGITQSPKYLFRKEGQNVTLSCEQNLNHDAMYWYRQDPGQGLRLIYYSQIVNDFQKGDIAEGYSVSREKKESFPLTVTSAQKNPTAFYLCASSIQDNQPQHFGDGTRLSIL.

Notes on this clone: The junction differs from germline at one of its ends, possibly a read error. The rearrangement joins TRBV29-1 to TRBJ2-3; 8 bases are a match to TRBD2. Germline assignment: CDR1 SQVTM and CDR2 ANQGSEA. The CDR3 extends over 14 amino acids. The CDR3 spells CSIDTSGNTDTQYF. CDR3 bases: TGCAGCATTGACACTAGCGGAAACACAGATACGCAGTATTTT.

The CDR3 here is CASSPIRGLAGVEQYF. Here the CDR3 DNA reads TGCGCCAGCAGCCCCATCCGTGGACTAGCGGGAGTCGAGCAGTACTTC. This chain links TRBV5-1 with TRBJ2-7; 13 bases map to TRBD2. The CDR3 length is 16 residues. Per the germline V gene, CDR1 is SGHRS and CDR2 is YFSETQ. V was clipped by 4 bases and J by 6 bases; unmatched bases: 10.

This clone appeared once. The rearrangement joins TRBV9 to TRBJ2-1; possible D gene TRBD2, 6 bases. With 0 bases removed from V and 8 bases from J, the gap between germline ends came to 15 bases. CDR1 and CDR2 (germline): SGDLS, YYNGEE. This CDR3 comprises 15 residues. The DNA of the CDR3 is TGTGCCAGCAGCGTAGAGGAGACTAGGCACGATGAGCAGTTCTTC. Its translation is CASSVEETRHDEQFF. The full variable domain, completed using reference TRBV9 and TRBJ2-1, is DSGVTQTPKHLITATGQRVTLRCSPRSGDLSVYWYQQSLDQGLQFLIQYYNGEERAKGNILERFSAQQFPDLHSELNLSSLELGDSALYFCASSVEETRHDEQFFGPGTRLTVL.

This chain joins TRBV10-2 and TRBJ2-2, with D perhaps matching TRBD2 (5 bases). CDR1 WSHSY and CDR2 SAAADI come from the germline V gene. V was pared by 6 bases and J by 4 bases, with 9 bases between. This CDR3 has 13 amino acids. Written as DNA, the CDR3 is TGCGCCAGCAGGGAAGCGGTCACCGGGGAGCTGTTTTTT. Translated, it gives CASREAVTGELFF.

J is TRBJ1-3 and V is TRBV28, with a weak D call TRBD1 (6 bases). This CDR3 contains 14 residues. Trimming stripped 6 bases from V and 3 bases from J, with 12 bases between. Germline loops: CDR1 MDHEN, CDR2 SYDVKM. The CDR3 nucleotides are TGTGCCAGCAGCCCGGGACATCTTGGAAACACCATATATTTT. Protein sequence: CASSPGHLGNTIYF.

The V gene is TRBV30, the J gene TRBJ1-2; D is uncertain. Trimming shortened V by 1 base and J by 1 base, and 13 bases separated the two germline ends. The CDR3 is 15 amino acids. The V gene's germline CDR1 is GTSNPN and CDR2 SVGIG (reference sequence). Here the CDR3 reads CAWSGGQHLNYGYTF. The CDR3 nucleotides are TGTGCCTGGAGTGGGGGTCAGCATCTTAACTATGGCTACACCTTC.

This sequence joins TRBV27 and TRBJ2-7; D not resolved. Per germline, CDR1 MNHEY and CDR2 SMNVEV (reference sequence). Trimming took off 0 bases at V and 7 bases at J, with 13 bases between the two ends. The CDR3 runs 14 residues. As DNA, the CDR3 is TGTGCCAGCAGTTTATCTCCTACAACCATAGAGCAGTACTTC. Amino acid sequence: CASSLSPTTIEQYF.

The chain combines TRBV2 with TRBJ2-1; D gene unclear. The CDR3 is 15 amino acids. Germline V lookup: CDR1 SNHLY, CDR2 FYNNEI. The germline V and J ends were trimmed by 7 bases and 0 bases, with 13 bases remaining between them. The CDR3 DNA sequence: TGTGCCAGCACCTTGGGCAAGAGCTCCTACAATGAGCAGTTCTTC. Translation: CASTLGKSSYNEQFF.

This chain links TRBV5-1 with TRBJ2-1; TRBD2 aligns across 13 bases. V dropped 4 bases and J dropped 4; count of bases not matched to a gene: 5. Per germline, CDR1 SGHRS and CDR2 YFSETQ. This CDR3 contains 16 residues. The DNA for the CDR3 is TGCGCCAGCAGCCCGGGACTAGCGGGGAGATACAATGAGCAGTTCTTC. It is translated as CASSPGLAGRYNEQFF.

This clone was seen more than once but under ten times. The chain combines TRBV6-4 with TRBJ1-1; D is perhaps TRBD1 (6 bases). The CDR3 runs 15 residues. V shed 6 bases and J shed 4 bases, with 18 bases lying between them. Germline CDR1 reads MRHNA; CDR2 reads SNTAGT. The CDR3 loop is CASSLNPGHGTEAFF. For the CDR3, the DNA is TGTGCCAGCAGCTTAAACCCGGGACATGGCACTGAAGCTTTCTTT.

This clone was found once. V gene TRBV5-4 combines with J gene TRBJ2-3; maybe TRBD2 (6 bases). There are 14 residues in the CDR3. V lost 2 bases and J lost 3, with 10 bases in between. Germline values: CDR1 SGHNT, CDR2 YYREEE (reference sequence). The DNA for the CDR3 is TGTGCCAGCAGCTTTGATAGCGGAACAGATACGCAGTATTTT. It encodes CASSFDSGTDTQYF.

This sequence joins TRBV5-1 and TRBJ2-3; D is possibly TRBD1 or TRBD2 (5 bases each). The germline V and J ends were trimmed by 5 bases and 1 base, with 17 bases remaining between them. The CDR3 has 16 amino acids. The germline gives CDR1 SGHRS, CDR2 YFSETQ. The CDR3 DNA follows: TGCGCCAGCAGACTACACCGGGACCGGGGCACAGATACGCAGTATTTT. This gives the protein CASRLHRDRGTDTQYF.

This chain links TRBV5-1 with TRBJ1-1, with 7 positions matching TRBD1. J gave up 1 base and V 3 bases, and 3 bases lay outside the gene matches. Germline CDR1 is SGHRS and CDR2 is YFSETQ. The CDR3 extends over 14 amino acids. CDR3 DNA: TGCGCCAGCAGCTCGCAGGGGGGGAACACTGAAGCTTTCTTT. Amino acids: CASSSQGGNTEAFF.

The chain couples TRBV9 to TRBJ2-1; D is uncertain. The CDR3 spans 12 residues. Trimming removed 0 bases from V and 10 bases from J, with 8 bases in between. The germline V gene has CDR1 SGDLS and CDR2 YYNGEE. In nucleotides, the CDR3 is TGTGCCAGCAGCGTAGGCCGGTTGGAGCAGTTCTTC. It codes for CASSVGRLEQFF.